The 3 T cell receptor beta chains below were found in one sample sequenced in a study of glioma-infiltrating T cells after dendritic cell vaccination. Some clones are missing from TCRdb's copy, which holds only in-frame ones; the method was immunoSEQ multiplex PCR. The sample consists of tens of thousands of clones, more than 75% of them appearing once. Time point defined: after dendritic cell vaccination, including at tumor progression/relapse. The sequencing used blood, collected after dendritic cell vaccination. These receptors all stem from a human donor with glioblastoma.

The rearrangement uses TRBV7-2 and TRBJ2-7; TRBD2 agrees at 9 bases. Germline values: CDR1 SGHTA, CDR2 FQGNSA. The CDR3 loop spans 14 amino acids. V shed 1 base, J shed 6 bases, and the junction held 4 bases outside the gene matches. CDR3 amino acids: CASSLGSSGVEQYF. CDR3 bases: TGTGCCAGCAGCTTAGGTTCTAGCGGGGTCGAGCAGTACTTC.

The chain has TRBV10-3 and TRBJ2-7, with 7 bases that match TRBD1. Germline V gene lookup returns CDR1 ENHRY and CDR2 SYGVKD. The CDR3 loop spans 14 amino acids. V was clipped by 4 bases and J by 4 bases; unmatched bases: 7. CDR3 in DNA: TGTGCCATCAGTGGGCAGGGGGAGCGATACGAGCAGTACTTC. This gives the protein CAISGQGERYEQYF.

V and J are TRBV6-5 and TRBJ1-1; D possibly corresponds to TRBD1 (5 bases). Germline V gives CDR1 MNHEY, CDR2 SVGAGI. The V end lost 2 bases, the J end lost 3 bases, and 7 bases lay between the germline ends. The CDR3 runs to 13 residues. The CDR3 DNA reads TGTGCCAGCAGTTACGGCAGGGACACTGAAGCTTTCTTT. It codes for CASSYGRDTEAFF.